This is a list of T cell receptor beta chains from one sample in a study of blood T cells in healthy people across ages. TCRdb fed the 5' RACE reads into MiXCR, producing one record per CDR3 protein. The sample has 1.4 million or so distinct CDR3 sequences, 42% seen once. Sequences were obtained from blood. The receptors shown here come from a woman younger than 35 in good health. The CDR3 runs from the conserved cysteine through the conserved F or W. A D gene is named only where the DNA matches it firmly. The listing skips clone size in some rows; elsewhere it reads once, few, many or a size class.

D gene: TRBD2; V gene: TRBV28; clone size: few; J gene: TRBJ2-7; CDR3 DNA: TGTGCCAGCAGCGCCGGGACTAGGTACGCCGAGCAGTACTTC; CDR3 protein: CASSAGTRYAEQYF
D gene: -; V gene: TRBV21-1; clone size: -; J gene: TRBJ1-1; CDR3 DNA: TGTGCCAGCAGCAATGGTGCGGGACAGGGTCTGAACACTGAAGCTTTCTTT; CDR3 protein: CASSNGAGQGLNTEAFF
D gene: -; V gene: TRBV20-1; clone size: -; J gene: TRBJ1-1; CDR3 DNA: TGCAGTGCTAGAGACAGTCGTGGTGGGACTGAAGCTTTCTTT; CDR3 protein: CSARDSRGGTEAFF
D gene: -; V gene: TRBV20-1; clone size: -; J gene: TRBJ2-7; CDR3 DNA: TGCAGTGCTAGTGTGCCAGGGGTGTCCTACGAGCAGTACTTC; CDR3 protein: CSASVPGVSYEQYF
D gene: TRBD2; V gene: TRBV7-3; clone size: few; J gene: TRBJ2-1; CDR3 DNA: TGTGCCAGCAGCTTAGGGACTAGCGGGTTCTACAATGAGCAGTTCTTC; CDR3 protein: CASSLGTSGFYNEQFF
D gene: TRBD2; V gene: TRBV2; clone size: -; J gene: TRBJ2-2; CDR3 DNA: TGTGCCAGCAGGCGGCCTAGCGGGGGGGTCACCGGGGAGCTGTTTTTT; CDR3 protein: CASRRPSGGVTGELFF
D gene: -; V gene: TRBV7-2; clone size: few; J gene: TRBJ2-2; CDR3 DNA: TGTGCCAGCAGCTTAGTTCAGGGGCTGGCCGGGGAGCTGTTTTTT; CDR3 protein: CASSLVQGLAGELFF
D gene: TRBD1; V gene: TRBV12-3/TRBV12-4; clone size: -; J gene: TRBJ1-2; CDR3 DNA: TGTGCCAGCAGTTTCGGGACAGCCGATTATGGCTACACCTTC; CDR3 protein: CASSFGTADYGYTF
D gene: -; V gene: TRBV6-5; clone size: few; J gene: TRBJ1-2; CDR3 DNA: TGTGCCAGCAGTTACTTTTTTACCGGGAGCGCTAACTATGGCTACACCTTC; CDR3 protein: CASSYFFTGSANYGYTF
D gene: -; V gene: TRBV20-1; clone size: -; J gene: TRBJ1-6; CDR3 DNA: TGCAGTGCTAGTAGGACGTTTGATAATTCACCCCTCCACTTT; CDR3 protein: CSASRTFDNSPLHF
D gene: -; V gene: TRBV20-1; clone size: -; J gene: TRBJ2-1; CDR3 DNA: TGCAGTGCTTCTCCCGGCGGGATCCCCTACGAGCAGTTCTTC; CDR3 protein: CSASPGGIPYEQFF
D gene: -; V gene: TRBV4-1; clone size: -; J gene: TRBJ1-1; CDR3 DNA: TGCGCCAGCAGCCATGACCGGGGCGGCTATGAAGCTTTCTTT; CDR3 protein: CASSHDRGGYEAFF
D gene: -; V gene: TRBV7-9; clone size: -; J gene: TRBJ1-5; CDR3 DNA: TGTGCCAGCAGCCCTGGTGGGCCGGTACAGCCCCAGCATTTT; CDR3 protein: CASSPGGPVQPQHF
D gene: -; V gene: TRBV7-2; clone size: -; J gene: TRBJ1-2; CDR3 DNA: TGTGCCAGCAGCCAACACAGGGTTCTCTATGGCTACACCTTC; CDR3 protein: CASSQHRVLYGYTF
D gene: -; V gene: TRBV19; clone size: -; J gene: TRBJ1-2; CDR3 DNA: TGTGCCAGTACCTTATATGTTGGGGATCCAATTAACTATGGCTACACCTTC; CDR3 protein: CASTLYVGDPINYGYTF
D gene: -; V gene: TRBV10-3; clone size: -; J gene: TRBJ1-5; CDR3 DNA: TGTGCCATCAGTGAGAACGGCAGGGGAAGCAATCAGCCCCAGCATTTT; CDR3 protein: CAISENGRGSNQPQHF
D gene: TRBD1; V gene: TRBV27; clone size: -; J gene: TRBJ2-7; CDR3 DNA: TGTGCCAGCAGTTTATCTGGGACAGGGCCGGGGTACGAGCAGTACTTC; CDR3 protein: CASSLSGTGPGYEQYF
D gene: -; V gene: TRBV20-1; clone size: -; J gene: TRBJ1-2; CDR3 DNA: TGCAGTGCCAAGGGGAGGGGGGGAGGCTACACCTTC; CDR3 protein: CSAKGRGGGYTF
D gene: -; V gene: TRBV12-3/TRBV12-4; clone size: -; J gene: TRBJ2-2; CDR3 DNA: TGTGCCAGTCCGACAGTTCAATTCAACACCGGGGAGCTGTTTTTT; CDR3 protein: CASPTVQFNTGELFF
D gene: -; V gene: TRBV5-1; clone size: few; J gene: TRBJ2-5; CDR3 DNA: TGCGCCAGCAGCTTGGGACTACTCCAAGAGACCCAGTACTTC; CDR3 protein: CASSLGLLQETQYF
D gene: -; V gene: TRBV6-2/TRBV6-3; clone size: few; J gene: TRBJ2-1; CDR3 DNA: TGTGCCAGCAGCCGGGAGATCAACAATGAGCAGTTCTTC; CDR3 protein: CASSREINNEQFF
D gene: TRBD2; V gene: TRBV5-1; clone size: -; J gene: TRBJ2-1; CDR3 DNA: TGCGCCAGCAGCTTCGGGACTAGGGCCTACAATGAGCAGTTCTTC; CDR3 protein: CASSFGTRAYNEQFF
D gene: -; V gene: TRBV20-1; clone size: -; J gene: TRBJ1-5; CDR3 DNA: TGCAGTGACTCTCAATTGCGTACGTCTAGCACAGATACGCAGCATTTT; CDR3 protein: CSDSQLRTSSTDTQHF
D gene: -; V gene: TRBV6-5; clone size: -; J gene: TRBJ2-7; CDR3 DNA: TGTGCTGCAGGGCGAGGGACCGAGCAGTACTTC; CDR3 protein: CAAGRGTEQYF
D gene: -; V gene: TRBV4-3; clone size: -; J gene: TRBJ2-1; CDR3 DNA: TGCGTCAGCAGCCAAGATTGGAGCAATGAGCAGTTCTTC; CDR3 protein: CVSSQDWSNEQFF
D gene: -; V gene: TRBV9; clone size: -; J gene: TRBJ2-3; CDR3 DNA: TGTGCCAGCAGCGCCAGGGGGGGGCTCCGCGGCATGGATACGCAGTATTTT; CDR3 protein: CASSARGGLRGMDTQYF
D gene: -; V gene: TRBV4-3; clone size: -; J gene: TRBJ1-2; CDR3 DNA: TGCGCCAGCAGCCAAGAGGGGGTCGGTGGCTACACCTTC; CDR3 protein: CASSQEGVGGYTF
D gene: -; V gene: TRBV7-2; clone size: -; J gene: TRBJ2-1; CDR3 DNA: TGTGCCAGCAGCTTAGGTCAAAGACAGCAGTTCTTC; CDR3 protein: CASSLGQRQQFF
D gene: TRBD1; V gene: TRBV11-2; clone size: few; J gene: TRBJ2-1; CDR3 DNA: TGTGCCAGCAGCCTTTCGGGACAGGGGGCCTATGAGCAGTTCTTC; CDR3 protein: CASSLSGQGAYEQFF
D gene: TRBD2; V gene: TRBV9; clone size: -; J gene: TRBJ2-3; CDR3 DNA: TGTGCCAGCAGCGGACGACTAGCGGGTTTCGATACGCAGTATTTT; CDR3 protein: CASSGRLAGFDTQYF
D gene: -; V gene: TRBV20-1; clone size: -; J gene: TRBJ2-5; CDR3 DNA: TGCAGTGCTAGCGAGGAGACCAAGTACTTC; CDR3 protein: CSASEETKYF
D gene: -; V gene: TRBV12-3/TRBV12-4; clone size: many; J gene: TRBJ2-5; CDR3 DNA: TGTGCCAGCAGTTTTCTGTCGGGGATGGACCAGTACTTC; CDR3 protein: CASSFLSGMDQYF